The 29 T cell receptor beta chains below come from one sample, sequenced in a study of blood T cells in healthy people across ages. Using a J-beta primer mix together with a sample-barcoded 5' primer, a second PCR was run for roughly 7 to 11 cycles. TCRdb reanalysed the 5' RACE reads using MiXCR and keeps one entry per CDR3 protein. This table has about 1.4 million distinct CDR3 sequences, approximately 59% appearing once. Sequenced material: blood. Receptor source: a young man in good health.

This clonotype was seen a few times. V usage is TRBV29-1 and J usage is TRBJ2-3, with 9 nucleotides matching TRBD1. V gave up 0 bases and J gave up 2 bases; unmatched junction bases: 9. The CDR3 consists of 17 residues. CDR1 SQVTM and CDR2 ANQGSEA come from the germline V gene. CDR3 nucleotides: TGCAGCGTTGAAGATCCATTCGACAGGGGGGACACAGATACGCAGTATTTT. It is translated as CSVEDPFDRGDTDTQYF.

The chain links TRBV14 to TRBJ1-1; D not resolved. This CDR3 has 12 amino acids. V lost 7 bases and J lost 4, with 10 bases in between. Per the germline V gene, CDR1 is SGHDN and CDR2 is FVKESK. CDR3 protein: CASNNGVTEAFF. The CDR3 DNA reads TGTGCCAGCAATAACGGCGTCACTGAAGCTTTCTTT.

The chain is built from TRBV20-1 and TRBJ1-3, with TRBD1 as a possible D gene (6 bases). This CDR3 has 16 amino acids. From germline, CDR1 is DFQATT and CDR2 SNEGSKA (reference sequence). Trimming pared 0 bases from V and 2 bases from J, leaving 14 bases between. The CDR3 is CSARDRTRQAGNTIYF. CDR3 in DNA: TGCAGTGCTAGAGACCGGACAAGACAGGCTGGAAACACCATATATTTT.

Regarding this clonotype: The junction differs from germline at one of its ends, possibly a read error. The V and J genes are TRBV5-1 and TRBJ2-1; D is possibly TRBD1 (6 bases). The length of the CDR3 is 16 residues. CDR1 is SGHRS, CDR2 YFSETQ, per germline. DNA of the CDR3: TGCGCCAGCAGCTGGGGTCGAGGGGGAACCTACAATGACCAGTTCTTC. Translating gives CASSWGRGGTYNDQFF. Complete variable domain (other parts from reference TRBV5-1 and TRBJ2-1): KAGVTQTPRYLIKTRGQQVTLSCSPISGHRSVSWYQQTPGQGLQFLFEYFSETQRNKGNFPGRFSGRQFSNSRSEMNVSTLELGDSALYLCASSWGRGGTYNDQFFGPGTRLTVL.

The CDR3 DNA is TGTGCCAGCAGTTTCTCCTTAGGGACTAGCGGGAACAATGAGCAGTTCTTC. This gives the protein CASSFSLGTSGNNEQFF. The V call is TRBV12-3 or TRBV12-4, the J call TRBJ2-1; TRBD2 agrees at 13 bases. V gave up 3 bases and J gave up 5 bases; unmatched junction bases: 7. This CDR3 has 17 residues.

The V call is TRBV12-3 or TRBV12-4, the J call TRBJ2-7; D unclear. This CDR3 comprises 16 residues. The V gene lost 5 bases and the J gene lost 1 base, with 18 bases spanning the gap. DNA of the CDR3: TGTGCCAGCAGTGGGATCGCAGGATCCTCGTCCTACGAGCAGTACTTC. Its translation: CASSGIAGSSSYEQYF.

CDR3 sequence: CATSRFPSTDTQYF. CDR3 in DNA: TGTGCCACCAGCAGGTTCCCTAGCACAGATACGCAGTATTTT. This chain connects TRBV15 to TRBJ2-3; D uncertain. The CDR3 length is 14 residues. Germline V gene lookup returns CDR1 LNHNV and CDR2 YYDKDF (reference sequence). The ends were cut back, 3 bases at V and 0 bases at J, with 7 bases in the middle.

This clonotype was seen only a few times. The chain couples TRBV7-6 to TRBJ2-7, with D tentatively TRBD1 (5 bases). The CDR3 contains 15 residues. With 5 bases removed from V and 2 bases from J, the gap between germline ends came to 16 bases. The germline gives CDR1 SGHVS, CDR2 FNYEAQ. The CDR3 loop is CASSLSPGPPYEQYF. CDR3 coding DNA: TGTGCCAGCAGCCTTTCCCCAGGGCCCCCCTACGAGCAGTACTTC.

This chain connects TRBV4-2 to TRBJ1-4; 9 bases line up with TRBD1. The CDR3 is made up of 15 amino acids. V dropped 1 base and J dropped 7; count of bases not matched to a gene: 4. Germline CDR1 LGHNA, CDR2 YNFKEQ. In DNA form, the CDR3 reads TGTGCCAGCAGCCAAGGGGACAGGGATGGTGAAAAACTGTTTTTT. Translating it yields CASSQGDRDGEKLFF.

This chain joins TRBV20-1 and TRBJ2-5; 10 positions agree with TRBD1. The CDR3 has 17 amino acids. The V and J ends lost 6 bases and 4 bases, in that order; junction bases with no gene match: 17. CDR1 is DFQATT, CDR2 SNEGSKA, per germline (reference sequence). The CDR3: CSADGNQGQGIRETQYF. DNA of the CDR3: TGCAGTGCCGATGGGAACCAGGGACAGGGGATTCGAGAGACCCAGTACTTC.

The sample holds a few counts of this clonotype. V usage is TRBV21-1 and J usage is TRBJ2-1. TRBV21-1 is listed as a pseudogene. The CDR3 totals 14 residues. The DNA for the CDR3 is TGTGCCAGCAGCCAAGAGAACCAGTACAATGAGCAGTTCTTC. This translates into CASSQENQYNEQFF.

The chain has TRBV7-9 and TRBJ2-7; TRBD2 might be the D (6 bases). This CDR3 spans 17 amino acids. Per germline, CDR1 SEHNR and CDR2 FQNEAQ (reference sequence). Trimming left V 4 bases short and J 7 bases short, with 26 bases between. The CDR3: CASSSLLASAAYNEQYF. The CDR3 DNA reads TGTGCCAGCAGCTCTCTCTTAGCTAGCGCGGCCTACAATGAGCAGTACTTC.

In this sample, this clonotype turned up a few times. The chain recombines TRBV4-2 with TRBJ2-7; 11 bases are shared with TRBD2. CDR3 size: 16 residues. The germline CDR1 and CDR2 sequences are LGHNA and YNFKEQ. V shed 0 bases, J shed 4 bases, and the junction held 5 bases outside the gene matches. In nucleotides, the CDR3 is TGTGCCAGCAGCCAAGATAGTCTAGCGGGGGGATACGAGCAGTACTTC. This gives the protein CASSQDSLAGGYEQYF.

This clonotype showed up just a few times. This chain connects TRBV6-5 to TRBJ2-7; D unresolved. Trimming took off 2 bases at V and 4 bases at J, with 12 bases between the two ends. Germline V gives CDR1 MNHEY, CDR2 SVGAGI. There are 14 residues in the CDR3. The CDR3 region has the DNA TGTGCCAGCAGTTACGCTGCCTCGACATACGAGCAGTACTTC. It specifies CASSYAASTYEQYF.

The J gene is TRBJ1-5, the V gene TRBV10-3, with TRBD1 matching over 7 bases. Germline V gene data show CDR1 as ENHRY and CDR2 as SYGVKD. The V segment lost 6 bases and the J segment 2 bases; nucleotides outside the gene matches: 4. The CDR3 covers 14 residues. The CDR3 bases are TGTGCCATCAGAGCCGACAGGGGCAATCAGCCCCAGCATTTT. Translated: CAIRADRGNQPQHF.

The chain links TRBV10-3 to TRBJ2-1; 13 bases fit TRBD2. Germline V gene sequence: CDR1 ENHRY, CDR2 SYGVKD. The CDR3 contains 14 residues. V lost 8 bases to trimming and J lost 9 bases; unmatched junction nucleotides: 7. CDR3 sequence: CAIAGTSGNGEQFF. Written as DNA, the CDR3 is TGTGCCATCGCCGGGACTAGCGGGAACGGTGAGCAGTTCTTC.

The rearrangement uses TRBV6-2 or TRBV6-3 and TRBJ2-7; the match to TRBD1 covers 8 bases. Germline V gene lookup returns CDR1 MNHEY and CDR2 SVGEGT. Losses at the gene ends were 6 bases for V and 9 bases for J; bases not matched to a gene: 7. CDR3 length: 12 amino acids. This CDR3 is CASRKTGVGQYF. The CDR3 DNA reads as TGTGCCAGCAGGAAGACAGGGGTGGGGCAGTACTTC.

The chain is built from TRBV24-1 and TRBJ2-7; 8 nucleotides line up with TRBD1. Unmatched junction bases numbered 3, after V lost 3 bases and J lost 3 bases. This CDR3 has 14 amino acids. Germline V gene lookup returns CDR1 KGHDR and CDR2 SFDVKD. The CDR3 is CATSDAGTGYEQYF. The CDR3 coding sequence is TGTGCCACCAGTGATGCCGGGACAGGCTACGAGCAGTACTTC.

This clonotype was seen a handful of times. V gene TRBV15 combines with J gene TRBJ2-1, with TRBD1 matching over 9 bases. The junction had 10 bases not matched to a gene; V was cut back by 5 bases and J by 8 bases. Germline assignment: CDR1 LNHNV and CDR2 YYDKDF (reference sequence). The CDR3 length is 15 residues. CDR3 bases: TGTGCCACCAGCGCCCGGGACAGGGATTATGATGAGCAGTTCTTC. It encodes CATSARDRDYDEQFF.

CDR3 sequence (DNA): TGCGCCAGCAGCTTGGCCGGGGGGACTAACTACGAGCAGTACTTC. It codes for CASSLAGGTNYEQYF. V and J are TRBV5-1 and TRBJ2-1; the match to TRBD2 covers 7 bases. The end of the DNA aligns better with TRBJ2-7, so the J call may be wrong. The germline CDR1 and CDR2 sequences are SGHRS and YFSETQ. This CDR3 comprises 15 residues.

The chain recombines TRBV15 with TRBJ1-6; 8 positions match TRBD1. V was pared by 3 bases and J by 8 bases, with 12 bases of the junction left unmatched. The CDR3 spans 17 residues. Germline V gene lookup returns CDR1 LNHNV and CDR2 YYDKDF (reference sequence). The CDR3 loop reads CATSSHPPQTGDSPLHF. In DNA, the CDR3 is TGTGCCACCAGCAGCCACCCCCCGCAGACAGGGGATTCACCCCTCCACTTT. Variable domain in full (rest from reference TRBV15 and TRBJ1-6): DAMVIQNPRYQVTQFGKPVTLSCSQTLNHNVMYWYQQKSSQAPKLLFHYYDKDFNNEADTPDNFQSRRPNTSFCFLDIRSPGLGDTAMYLCATSSHPPQTGDSPLHFGNGTRLTVT.

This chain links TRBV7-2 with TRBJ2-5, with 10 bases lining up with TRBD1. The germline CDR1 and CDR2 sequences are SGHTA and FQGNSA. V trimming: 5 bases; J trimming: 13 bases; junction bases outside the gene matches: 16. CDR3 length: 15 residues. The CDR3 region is CASSQTGGGSYERYF. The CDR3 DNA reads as TGTGCCAGCAGCCAGACAGGGGGCGGATCCTACGAGCGGTACTTC.

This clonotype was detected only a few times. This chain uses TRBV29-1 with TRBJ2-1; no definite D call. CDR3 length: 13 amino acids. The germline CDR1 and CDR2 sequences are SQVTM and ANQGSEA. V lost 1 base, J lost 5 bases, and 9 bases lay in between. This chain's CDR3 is CSVEGQGDNEQFF. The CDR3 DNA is TGCAGCGTTGAAGGGCAAGGAGACAATGAGCAGTTCTTC.

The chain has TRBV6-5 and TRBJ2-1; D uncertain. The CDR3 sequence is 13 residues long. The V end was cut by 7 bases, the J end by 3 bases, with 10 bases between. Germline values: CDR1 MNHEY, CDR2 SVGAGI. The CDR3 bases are TGTGCCAGCACCAAGAATAGCTACAATGAGCAGTTCTTC. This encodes CASTKNSYNEQFF.

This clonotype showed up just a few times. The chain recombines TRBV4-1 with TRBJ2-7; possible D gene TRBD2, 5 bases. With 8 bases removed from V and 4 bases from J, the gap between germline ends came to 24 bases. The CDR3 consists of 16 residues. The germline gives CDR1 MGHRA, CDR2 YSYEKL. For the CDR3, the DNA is TGCGCCAGCCGCACGAACCCGGTTAGCGAACTATACGAGCAGTACTTC. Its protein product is CASRTNPVSELYEQYF.

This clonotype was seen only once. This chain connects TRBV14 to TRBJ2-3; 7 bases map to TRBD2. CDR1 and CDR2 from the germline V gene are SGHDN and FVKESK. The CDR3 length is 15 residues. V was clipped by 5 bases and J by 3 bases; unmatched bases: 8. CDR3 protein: CASSLMTSTTDTQYF. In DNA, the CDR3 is TGTGCCAGCAGCTTAATGACTAGCACGACAGATACGCAGTATTTT.

The CDR3 loop is CASSEYGQRNAEAFF. The CDR3 region has the DNA TGTGCCAGCAGTGAATATGGGCAGAGAAACGCTGAAGCTTTCTTT. The V gene is TRBV25-1, the J gene TRBJ1-1; D is ambiguous. Deletions cut 0 bases from V and 6 bases from J, with 14 bases between. The germline V gene encodes CDR1 MGHDK and CDR2 SYGVNS. The CDR3 is 15 residues long.

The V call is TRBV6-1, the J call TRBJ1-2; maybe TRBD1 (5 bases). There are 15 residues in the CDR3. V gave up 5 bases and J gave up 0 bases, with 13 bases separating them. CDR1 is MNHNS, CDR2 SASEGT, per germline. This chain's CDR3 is CASSILQGANYGYTF. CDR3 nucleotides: TGTGCCAGCAGTATACTGCAGGGTGCTAACTATGGCTACACCTTC.

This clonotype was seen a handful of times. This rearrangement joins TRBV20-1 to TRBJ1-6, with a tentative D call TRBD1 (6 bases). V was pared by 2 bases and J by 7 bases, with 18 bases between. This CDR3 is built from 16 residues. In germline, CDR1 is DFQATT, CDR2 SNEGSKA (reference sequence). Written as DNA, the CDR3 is TGCAGTGCTAGATACAGGGTGGTAGGGGAGAATTCACCCCTCCACTTT. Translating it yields CSARYRVVGENSPLHF.